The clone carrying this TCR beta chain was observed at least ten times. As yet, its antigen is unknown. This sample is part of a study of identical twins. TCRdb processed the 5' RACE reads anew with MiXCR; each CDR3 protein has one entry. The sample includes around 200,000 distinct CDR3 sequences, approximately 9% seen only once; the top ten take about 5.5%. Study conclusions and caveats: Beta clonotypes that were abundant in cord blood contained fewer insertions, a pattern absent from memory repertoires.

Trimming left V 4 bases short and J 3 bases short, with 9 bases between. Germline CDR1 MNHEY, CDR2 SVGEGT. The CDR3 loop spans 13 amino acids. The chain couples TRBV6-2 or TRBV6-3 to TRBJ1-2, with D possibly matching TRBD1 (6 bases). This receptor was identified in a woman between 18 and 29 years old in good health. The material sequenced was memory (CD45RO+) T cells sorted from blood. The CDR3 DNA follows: TGTGCCAGCAGTTCGGACAGCCACTATGGCTACACCTTC. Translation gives CASSSDSHYGYTF.